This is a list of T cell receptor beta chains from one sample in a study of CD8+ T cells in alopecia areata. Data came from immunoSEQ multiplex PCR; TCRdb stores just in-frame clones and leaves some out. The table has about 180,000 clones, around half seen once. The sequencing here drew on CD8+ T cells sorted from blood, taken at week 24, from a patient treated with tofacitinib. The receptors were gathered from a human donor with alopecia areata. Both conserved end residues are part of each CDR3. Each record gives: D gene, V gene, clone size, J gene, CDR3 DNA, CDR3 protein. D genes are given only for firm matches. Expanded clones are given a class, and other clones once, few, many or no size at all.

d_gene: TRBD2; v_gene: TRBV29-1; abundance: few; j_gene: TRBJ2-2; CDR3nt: TGCAGCGTTGATGTAGCGGGGTCCTCGACCGGGGAGCTGTTTTTT; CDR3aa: CSVDVAGSSTGELFF
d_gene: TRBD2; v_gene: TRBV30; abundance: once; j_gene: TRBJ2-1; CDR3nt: TGTGCCTGGTCTAGCGGGGGGGCCAATGAGCAGTTCTTC; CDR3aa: CAWSSGGANEQFF
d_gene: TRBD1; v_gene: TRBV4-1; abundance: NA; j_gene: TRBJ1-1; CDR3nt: TGCGCCAGCAGCCCCGGGACAGCCAACACTGAAGCTTTCTTT; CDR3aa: CASSPGTANTEAFF
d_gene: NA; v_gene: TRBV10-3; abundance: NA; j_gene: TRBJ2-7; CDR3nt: TGTGCCATCGGAGGGGGCGGTGAATCCTACGAGCAGTACTTC; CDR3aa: CAIGGGGESYEQYF
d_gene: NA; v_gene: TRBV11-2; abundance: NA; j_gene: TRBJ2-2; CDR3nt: TGTGCCAGCAGCTTTCTAGAGTCGGTGGAGCTGTTTTTT; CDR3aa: CASSFLESVELFF
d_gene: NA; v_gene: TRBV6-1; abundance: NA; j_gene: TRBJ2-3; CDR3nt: TGTGCCAGCAGTGAAGCGGTGGGGTCGGGAGATACGCAGTATTTT; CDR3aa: CASSEAVGSGDTQYF
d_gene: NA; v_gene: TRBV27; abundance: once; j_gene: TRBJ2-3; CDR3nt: TGTGCCAGCAGGCCGCTCCTAGGGGGATACGCAGATACGCAGTATTTT; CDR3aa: CASRPLLGGYADTQYF
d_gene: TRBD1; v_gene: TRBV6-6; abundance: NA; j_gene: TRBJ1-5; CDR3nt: TGTGCCAGCAGTGGTCAGGGGGTACGGCAGCCCCAGCATTTT; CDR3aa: CASSGQGVRQPQHF
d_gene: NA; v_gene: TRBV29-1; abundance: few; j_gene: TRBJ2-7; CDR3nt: TGCAGCGTATCTGGAGGGGGCCGTCAAGAGCAGTACTTC; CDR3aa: CSVSGGGRQEQYF
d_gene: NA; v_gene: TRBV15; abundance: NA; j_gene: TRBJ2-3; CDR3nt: TGTGCCACCAGCAGAGACACAGCGAGCACAGATACGCAGTATTTT; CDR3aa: CATSRDTASTDTQYF
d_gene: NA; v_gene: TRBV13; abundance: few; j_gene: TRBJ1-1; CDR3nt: TGTGCCAGCAGCGCCAGACAGGAGGAGAACACTGAAGCTTTCTTT; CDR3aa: CASSARQEENTEAFF
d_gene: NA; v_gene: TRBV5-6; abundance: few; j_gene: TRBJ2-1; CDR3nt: TGTGCCAGCAGCTGGACCGCCGAGCAGTTCTTC; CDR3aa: CASSWTAEQFF
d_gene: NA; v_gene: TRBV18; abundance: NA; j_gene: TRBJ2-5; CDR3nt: TGTGCCAGCTCACCACCGGAGGAAGAGACCCAGTACTTC; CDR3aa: CASSPPEEETQYF
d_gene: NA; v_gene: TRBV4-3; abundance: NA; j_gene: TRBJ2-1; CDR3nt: TGCGCCAGCAGCCAAGATCTGAGCTCCTACAATGAGCAGTTCTTC; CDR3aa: CASSQDLSSYNEQFF
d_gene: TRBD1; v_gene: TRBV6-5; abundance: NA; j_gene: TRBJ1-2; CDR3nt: TGTGCCAGCAGTAACTTAACAGGGGCCCTCGGCTACACCTTC; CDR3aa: CASSNLTGALGYTF
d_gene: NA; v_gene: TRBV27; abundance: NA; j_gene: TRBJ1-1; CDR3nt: TGTGCCAGCCGGATGGGGCATGGGACTGAAGCTTTCTTT; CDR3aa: CASRMGHGTEAFF
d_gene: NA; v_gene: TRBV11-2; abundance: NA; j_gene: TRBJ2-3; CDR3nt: TGTGCCAGCAGCTCCAAAACGGGACCTAACACAGATACGCAGTATTTT; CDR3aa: CASSSKTGPNTDTQYF